This section outlines one T cell receptor (beta chain) sequence together with its context. This receptor's antigen is unknown. No per-base quality is available; no much larger clone lies one base away. The entry originates in a study of blood T cell repertoires in COVID-19 (dated by TCRdb to the early 2020s). Study-level background: The collaborator samples originated in the United States, Italy and Spain and spanned the acute and convalescent phases of COVID-19. The dataset comprised deeply sampled blood TCRbeta repertoires from subjects exposed to, actively infected with, or recovered from COVID-19. Where available, HLA class I and class II types were taken from metadata supplied by the sample provider and were not determined by assay-based typing. The sample metadata nearly always contained a de-identified subject ID, COVID-19 status, age in years and sex. Samples were obtained from the ongoing ImmuneRACE study (first 160 participants) and from 1,254 subjects provided by 6 global collaborators. The material from the prospective study consisted of cDNA or gDNA derived from T cells, B-cell-depleted T cells, or PBMCs. A freely available public database, intended as a resource for researchers studying the immune response to SARS-CoV-2, is where the repertoires were released.

TCRbeta CDR3 regions were amplified from genomic DNA by means of the immunoSEQ Assay, a bias-controlled multiplex PCR. The authors' analysis ran thus. Within the assay, amplification of reference gene primers was used to estimate how many nucleated cells each sample contained. To quantify the absolute abundance of each unique TCRbeta CDR3 rearrangement, sequence reads were collapsed and filtered. For each sample, productive Simpson clonality was calculated as the square root of Simpson's diversity index across productive rearrangements. TCRdb provides this immuneACCESS table in a form limited to in-frame rearrangements. Some clones are lacking; in checked studies, under half of them reflect an unresolved V gene, and why the rest are absent is not known. That table supplies the V and J calls and clone size; D and trimming were determined from the DNA. The sample table records approximately 240,000 clones; 82% of these occur just once. Of the sample, 4.5% to 5% falls within the top ten clones.

Taken from cysteine to phenylalanine, the CDR3 has 15 residues. Just CDR3 DNA is preserved here, 45 bases in frame from base 1. V is pared back by 1 base and J by 0 bases, with 11 bases lying between the germline termini. For CDR1 and CDR2, the germline V gene lists SGHRS and YFSETQ. What the authors observed across the whole study: How much clinical and demographic metadata was included differed by source and by participant, and the metadata was provided uncurated.

Collaborating institutions collected whole blood in K2EDTA tubes following their own protocols. Collaborator samples were shipped for TCRbeta analysis as frozen whole blood, isolated PBMCs, or DNA extracted from either sample type. The clonotype was recovered from a woman of 80 years or more with active or convalescent COVID-19. The sample taken for sequencing was peripheral blood. The chain was built from TRBV5-1 and TRBJ2-7, and possibly TRBD2, on 6 matching bases. The nucleotide sequence reads as follows: TGCGCCAGCAGCTTGTACTTCGGGAGCTCCTACGAGCAGTACTTC. It is translated as CASSLYFGSSYEQYF.